The TCR beta chain described here comes from a study of cytomegalovirus exposure and HLA in healthy donors. The PCR ran on 60 Vbeta and 13 Jbeta primers. Measured with immunoSEQ multiplex PCR; TCRdb has only the in-frame clones, and not every one. The ten top clones account for roughly 1.7%, within a sample of about 130,000 clones. Material for sequencing was PBMCs. This receptor was taken from a woman aged 40 to 49 in good health and CMV-seropositive.

Here the CDR3 DNA reads TGCGCCAGCAGCTTGGATCCGGGGAGGGGGTCTTTCTACGAGCAGTACTTC. This sequence encodes CASSLDPGRGSFYEQYF. The V gene is TRBV5-1, the J gene TRBJ2-7, with D possibly TRBD2 on 7 matching bases. CDR3 length: 17 residues. V lost 0 bases to trimming and J lost 3 bases, with 19 bases between them. Germline assignment: CDR1 SGHRS and CDR2 YFSETQ.